The 7 T cell receptor beta chains below all came from one sample that was sequenced in a study of OX40 agonist ivuxolimab in advanced cancers. Clones were read by immunoSEQ multiplex PCR, and TCRdb kept only the in-frame ones, dropping some. Of more than 30,000 clones listed, roughly three quarters are singletons. This sample comprised CD4+ or CD8+ T cells sorted from blood, obtained in a trial of the OX40 agonist ivuxolimab. The receptors were sampled from an adult with an advanced solid tumor such as melanoma, head and neck, liver or kidney cancer.

The CDR3 loop is CASSLDRGIPGEQYF. The CDR3 region has the DNA TGTGCCAGCAGCCTCGATAGGGGGATCCCAGGCGAGCAGTACTTC. The chain uses TRBV7-9 and TRBJ2-7, with D possibly being TRBD1 (6 bases). The CDR3 is made up of 15 amino acids. Germline V lookup: CDR1 SEHNR, CDR2 FQNEAQ (reference sequence). The V and J ends lost 5 bases and 6 bases respectively, with 20 bases between them.

This clone was counted between two and nine times. The rearrangement joins TRBV6-1 to TRBJ2-5, with 8 bases fitting TRBD1. Germline loops: CDR1 MNHNS, CDR2 SASEGT. Unmatched junction bases numbered 6, after V lost 6 bases and J lost 3 bases. This CDR3 comprises 14 residues. CDR3 protein: CASSRQGNEETQYF. Here the CDR3 DNA reads TGTGCCAGCAGCCGACAGGGGAATGAAGAGACCCAGTACTTC.

The chain recombines TRBV7-2 with TRBJ1-4, with D possibly TRBD1 on 5 matching bases. Between the trimmed V and J ends, which lost 5 bases and 10 bases, there was a span of 17 bases. Germline V gives CDR1 SGHTA, CDR2 FQGNSA. The length of the CDR3 is 14 residues. The CDR3 spells CASSPDSSWGKLFF. The CDR3 DNA follows: TGTGCCAGCAGCCCCGACAGTTCTTGGGGAAAACTGTTTTTT.

J is TRBJ1-2 and V is TRBV6-1, with D maybe TRBD1 (5 bases). This CDR3 has 17 amino acids. V lost 3 bases and J 4 bases, leaving 21 bases between the germline ends. Germline assignment: CDR1 MNHNS and CDR2 SASEGT. In nucleotides, the CDR3 is TGTGCCAGCAGTGAGGGACCGCGGGAGACAAGAAGCTATGGCTACACCTTC. Residues: CASSEGPRETRSYGYTF.

Here the CDR3 reads CASTWGGAGPQHF. For the CDR3, the DNA is TGTGCCAGCACTTGGGGAGGGGCGGGCCCCCAGCATTTT. This sequence joins TRBV5-4 and TRBJ1-5; D may be TRBD1 (5 bases). CDR3 size: 13 residues. V was trimmed by 6 bases and J by 10 bases, leaving 17 bases between them. The germline CDR1 and CDR2 sequences are SGHNT and YYREEE (reference sequence).

For this clone: One base away lies a much larger clone, so this may be a sequencing read error. V gene TRBV14 combines with J gene TRBJ1-2; 7 positions match TRBD1. The CDR3 has 19 amino acids. Per the germline V gene, CDR1 is SGHDN and CDR2 is FVKESK. The CDR3 region is CAGSQDYRDRVVRNYGYTF. In nucleotides, the CDR3 is TGTGCCGGCAGCCAAGATTATAGAGACAGGGTGGTTAGAAACTATGGCTACACCTTC.

The sample holds one count of this clone. The rearrangement uses TRBV6-1 and TRBJ1-6; D ambiguous. V was shortened by 3 bases and J by 7 bases, with 13 bases between the two germline ends. This CDR3 region has 15 residues. Germline V lookup: CDR1 MNHNS, CDR2 SASEGT. CDR3 sequence reads: CASSEFQFMNSPLHF. The CDR3 region has the DNA TGTGCCAGCAGTGAGTTTCAGTTTATGAATTCACCCCTCCACTTT.